This TCR beta chain was identified in a study of blood T cell repertoires in COVID-19. CDR1 SEHNR and CDR2 FQNEAQ come from the germline V gene (reference sequence). This CDR3 region has 11 residues. V gave up 8 bases and J gave up 3 bases, with 7 bases separating them. Membership in each cohort depended on participant-reported clinical history. Profiled with immunoSEQ multiplex PCR; TCRdb holds only in-frame clones, not every one. The profile shows more than 250,000 clones, roughly four fifths of them singletons. The source of this sequence is a man aged 35-49 years who had been exposed to COVID-19. The genes are TRBV7-9 and TRBJ2-5; D remains unclear. Sequences were obtained from PBMCs or T cells enriched from blood (not recorded which). The CDR3 DNA reads as TGTGCCAGCGTAGGAGAAGAGACCCAGTACTTC. Translation gives CASVGEETQYF.